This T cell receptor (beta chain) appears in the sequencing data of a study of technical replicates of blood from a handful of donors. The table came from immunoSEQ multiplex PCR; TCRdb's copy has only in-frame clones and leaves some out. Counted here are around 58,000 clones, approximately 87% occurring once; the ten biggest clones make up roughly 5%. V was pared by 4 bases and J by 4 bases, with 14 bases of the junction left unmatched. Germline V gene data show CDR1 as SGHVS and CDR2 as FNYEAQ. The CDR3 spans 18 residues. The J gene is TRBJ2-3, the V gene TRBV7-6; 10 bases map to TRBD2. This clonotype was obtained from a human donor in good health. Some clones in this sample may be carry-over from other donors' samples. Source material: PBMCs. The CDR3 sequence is CASSSPSGGQYLADTQYF. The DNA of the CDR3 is TGTGCCAGCAGCTCCCCTAGCGGGGGTCAGTACTTGGCAGATACGCAGTATTTT.